What follows are 11 T cell receptor beta chains derived from one specimen sequenced in a study of T cells in Graves' hyperthyroidism and ophthalmopathy. Amplification targeted TCR beta CDR3 regions from RNA transcripts. Carried out on the TCR CDR3, a first-round RT-PCR used the HTBI primer set. MiXCR, applied by TCRdb to the multiplex PCR reads, yields one record per CDR3 protein. The sample contains about 340,000 distinct CDR3 sequences, roughly 18% of which appear only once. Specimen: blood. These receptors came from a woman aged 45-65 years with Graves' hyperthyroidism.

This clonotype showed up many times. The V gene is TRBV18, the J gene TRBJ2-5, with TRBD2 matching over 7 bases. The CDR3 length is 14 residues. Germline values: CDR1 KGHSH, CDR2 LQKENI. V shed 2 bases, J shed 5 bases, and the junction held 5 bases outside the gene matches. The CDR3 DNA reads TGTGCCAGCTCACCATCGCTGGGAGGGGAGACCCAGTACTTC. It codes for CASSPSLGGETQYF.

This clonotype was found many times. The chain recombines TRBV2 with TRBJ2-3; maybe TRBD2 (6 bases). This CDR3 has 14 amino acids. Germline-derived CDR1 and CDR2 are SNHLY and FYNNEI. The V gene lost 4 bases and the J gene lost 8 bases, with 16 bases spanning the gap. Written as DNA, the CDR3 is TGTGCCAGCAGTGGAACTAGCAATAGGGGTACGCAGTATTTT. Translated: CASSGTSNRGTQYF.

The table lists this clonotype with a few counts. CDR3 DNA sequence: TGTGCCAGTAGTATTTGGGGGCCACGCAATCAGCCCCAGCATTTT. Amino acid sequence: CASSIWGPRNQPQHF. This chain joins TRBV19 and TRBJ1-5; D perhaps matches TRBD1 (6 bases). The germline V gene encodes CDR1 LNHDA and CDR2 SQIVND (reference sequence). The V end lost 3 bases, the J end lost 2 bases, and 11 bases lay between the germline ends. The CDR3 runs 15 residues.

This clonotype was counted many times. The rearrangement joins TRBV20-1 to TRBJ2-3; 10 nucleotides agree with TRBD1. Germline V CDR1 and CDR2: DFQATT, SNEGSKA (reference sequence). CDR3 length equals 17 residues. Trimming cost V 1 base and J 6 bases; bases outside gene matches: 13. The CDR3 reads CSARAGGGDRGSDTQYF. The CDR3 DNA reads TGCAGTGCTAGAGCAGGAGGGGGGGACAGGGGATCGGATACGCAGTATTTT.

Concerning this clonotype itself: A much larger clone is a single base away; this may be a read error. The gene calls are TRBV7-9 and TRBJ2-5, with 7 bases aligning to TRBD1. Germline CDR1 is SEHNR and CDR2 is FQNEAQ (reference sequence). The length of the CDR3 is 13 residues. The CDR3 nucleotides are TGTGCCAGCAACGAGAGGGGGCAAGAGATCCAGTACTTC. Its protein product is CASNERGQEIQYF.

This clonotype was counted ten times or more. The V call is TRBV27, the J call TRBJ1-5; D call uncertain. V was trimmed by 5 bases and J by 6 bases, leaving 11 bases between them. Germline lookup yields CDR1 MNHEY and CDR2 SMNVEV (reference sequence). CDR3 length: 13 amino acids. The CDR3 loop reads CASSPLVGQPQHF. The DNA for the CDR3 is TGTGCCAGCAGTCCCCTCGTGGGTCAGCCCCAGCATTTT.

The table lists this clonotype with a few counts. The V and J genes are TRBV6-2 or TRBV6-3 and TRBJ2-2; TRBD2 matches at 12 bases. Germline lookup yields CDR1 MNHEY and CDR2 SVGEGT. The V gene end was trimmed by 6 bases and the J gene end by 4 bases; junction bases not matched to a gene: 6. The CDR3 is 16 amino acids. CDR3 in amino acids: CASRASGGAGTGELFF. The CDR3 DNA is TGTGCCAGCAGGGCTAGCGGGGGGGCAGGCACCGGGGAGCTGTTTTTT.

This clonotype came up a few times. The chain employs TRBV6-1 and TRBJ2-3; maybe TRBD2 (5 bases). V was trimmed by 6 bases and J by 5 bases, leaving 15 bases between them. The CDR3 contains 14 residues. CDR1 is MNHNS, CDR2 SASEGT, per germline. CDR3 residues: CASRDDGVGDTQYF. CDR3 nucleotide sequence: TGTGCCAGCAGGGACGACGGGGTTGGAGATACGCAGTATTTT.

Many counts were recorded for this clonotype. V usage is TRBV18 and J usage is TRBJ2-1; 12 bases line up with TRBD2. Germline V gene lookup returns CDR1 KGHSH and CDR2 LQKENI. The CDR3 is 15 amino acids. The J segment lost 6 bases and the V segment lost 4 bases, leaving 4 bases of the junction unmatched. The CDR3 spells CASSQRTSGANEQFF. CDR3 sequence (DNA): TGTGCCAGCTCACAGCGGACTAGCGGGGCCAATGAGCAGTTCTTC.

The rearrangement joins TRBV9 to TRBJ2-2; weak D call: TRBD2 (6 bases). V was trimmed by 0 bases and J by 5 bases, leaving 11 bases between them. This CDR3 region has 15 residues. Germline-derived CDR1 and CDR2 are SGDLS and YYNGEE. CDR3 in amino acids: CASSVVGGGTGELFF. In DNA form, the CDR3 reads TGTGCCAGCAGCGTAGTCGGGGGAGGAACCGGGGAGCTGTTTTTT.

This clonotype was observed many times. The rearrangement joins TRBV2 to TRBJ2-1; no clear D. The CDR3 length is 10 residues. V shed 10 bases and J shed 4 bases, with 5 bases lying between them. Germline-derived CDR1 and CDR2 are SNHLY and FYNNEI. In nucleotides, the CDR3 is TGTGCCAACGGATACAATGAGCAGTTCTTC. It encodes CANGYNEQFF.